The rows below give T cell receptor beta chains drawn from one sample of a study of T cells in Graves' hyperthyroidism and ophthalmopathy. In TCRdb, the multiplex PCR reads were re-called with MiXCR into one record per CDR3 protein. Of over 700,000 distinct CDR3 sequences in the sample, 18% were seen once. The sample taken for sequencing was blood. These receptors were taken from a woman between 45 and 60 years old with Graves' hyperthyroidism that later progressed to Graves' ophthalmopathy. Each CDR3 is given with its conserved first and last residue. The D gene is left open where the match is weak. The listing skips clone size in some rows; elsewhere it reads once, few, many or a size class.

TRBV27	.	.	13	TRBJ1-6	TGTGCCAGCAGTTGGGTTGGTAATTCACCCCTCCACTTT	CASSWVGNSPLHF
TRBV18	many	.	13	TRBJ2-5	TGTGCCAGCTCACCACGCCACCAAGAGACCCAGTACTTC	CASSPRHQETQYF
TRBV3-1	many	.	14	TRBJ1-1	TGTGCCAGCAGCCCCGCCGGGACGAACACTGAAGCTTTCTTT	CASSPAGTNTEAFF
TRBV19	few	.	13	TRBJ1-5	TGTGCCAGTAGTAGGCAGGGGCGGCAGCCCCAGCATTTT	CASSRQGRQPQHF
TRBV6-1	many	.	15	TRBJ2-7	TGTGCCAGCAGTGCACCAGGGGCCCTCTCCTACGAGCAGTACTTC	CASSAPGALSYEQYF
TRBV7-3	.	.	15	TRBJ2-3	TGTGCCAGCAGCCCGCGACAGCCCAGCACAGATACGCAGTATTTT	CASSPRQPSTDTQYF
TRBV2	.	.	15	TRBJ1-6	TGTGCCAGCAGTGAACTTGGCAGGGGTGGGTCACCCCTCCACTTT	CASSELGRGGSPLHF
TRBV30	many	.	12	TRBJ1-1	TGTGCCTGGAAGAGGCAGAACACTGAAGCTTTCTTT	CAWKRQNTEAFF
TRBV10-3	few	.	13	TRBJ2-2	TGTGCCGCACGGGGCAGTTCCACCGGGGAGCTGTTTTTT	CAARGSSTGELFF
TRBV12-5	.	TRBD1	18	TRBJ1-2	TGTGCTAGTGGTTTGGCTTTCTCCGGGACAGGGGGCGACTATGGCTACACCTTC	CASGLAFSGTGGDYGYTF
TRBV7-6	many	.	16	TRBJ1-1	TGTGCCAGCAGCCCTAGTAGGGGGTGGTTGAACACTGAAGCTTTCTTT	CASSPSRGWLNTEAFF
TRBV20-1	many	TRBD1	13	TRBJ1-5	TGCAGTGTTATGACAGGGGCGGCTCAGCCCCAGCATTTT	CSVMTGAAQPQHF
TRBV7-9	few	.	13	TRBJ1-6	TGTGCCAGCGGGGGGGGTTTTGATTCACCCCTCCACTTT	CASGGGFDSPLHF
TRBV27	many	.	11	TRBJ1-2	TGTGCCAGCAGACAGGGTCTTGGCTACACCTTC	CASRQGLGYTF
TRBV2	.	.	14	TRBJ2-5	TGTGCCAGCCCCAGGGGACTTAGCCAAGAGACCCAGTACTTC	CASPRGLSQETQYF
TRBV6-1	few	TRBD1	15	TRBJ1-1	TGTGCCAGCAGTCCTTCACAGGGGAAGGAGACTGAAGCTTTCTTT	CASSPSQGKETEAFF
TRBV12-3/TRBV12-4	.	.	15	TRBJ1-2	TGTGCCAGCAGTTTAAGGCCCAGGGTCGACTATGGCTACACCTTC	CASSLRPRVDYGYTF
TRBV4-2	.	TRBD2	18	TRBJ2-1	TGTGCCAGCAGCCAGCCTCCTAGCGGGGGTGCCAGCTACAATGAGCAGTTCTTC	CASSQPPSGGASYNEQFF
TRBV7-8	.	TRBD1	16	TRBJ1-5	TGTGCCAGCAGCTTATCGGGACAGGGCGCCAATCAGCCCCAGCATTTT	CASSLSGQGANQPQHF
TRBV3-1	many	.	16	TRBJ2-7	TGTGCCAGCAGCCAAGATGTACGGGGAGTGAGGGCCGAGCAGTACTTC	CASSQDVRGVRAEQYF
TRBV3-1	many	TRBD1	13	TRBJ2-2	TGTGCCAGCAGCGACAGGGGGCCCGGGGAGCTGTTTTTT	CASSDRGPGELFF
TRBV5-8	.	TRBD1	18	TRBJ2-3	TGTGCCAGCAGCCTCTCGACCTGGACAGGGGGAGAAACAGATACGCAGTATTTT	CASSLSTWTGGETDTQYF
TRBV12-3/TRBV12-4	few	.	12	TRBJ1-6	TGTGCCAGCGGGGAGGAAGGGTCACCCCTCCACTTT	CASGEEGSPLHF
TRBV7-2	.	TRBD2	16	TRBJ2-5	TGTGCCAGCAGACGGACTAGCGGGGGGTTTCAAGAGACCCAGTACTTC	CASRRTSGGFQETQYF
TRBV7-3	.	TRBD1	15	TRBJ2-5	TGTGCCAGCAGCTCACAGGGGGCTATGGAAGAGACCCAGTACTTC	CASSSQGAMEETQYF
TRBV3-1	many	.	16	TRBJ2-3	TGTGCCAGCAGCCAAGGTGTCTCGACGGGGGCAGATACGCAGTATTTT	CASSQGVSTGADTQYF
TRBV3-1	many	TRBD1	14	TRBJ2-4	TGTGCCAGCAGCCAAACCACAGGGGGCGGCATTCAGTACTTC	CASSQTTGGGIQYF